The rows below give T cell receptor beta chains drawn from one sample of a study of T-cell memory formation after mild COVID-19. From the 5' RACE reads, TCRdb called clonotypes with MiXCR, one entry per CDR3 protein. The sample comprises about 150,000 distinct CDR3 sequences, under 30% of which are singletons, and around 22% rests with the top ten. Source material: PBMCs or a T cell subset sorted from them (not recorded which). These TCRs come from an adult woman who had mild COVID-19 (a few samples of this study predate the infection). Cell type and time point are not known. CDR3s include the opening cysteine and the closing phenylalanine or tryptophan. Fields, in order: V gene, clone size, J gene, D gene, CDR3 DNA, CDR3 protein. The D gene is left open where the match is weak. For some rows the clone size is stated as once, few or many, or as a class when expanded; others skip it.

TRBV5-1	-	TRBJ1-4	-	TGCGCCAGCAGCTTGGGTGGGGCAACTAATGAAAAACTGTTTTTT	CASSLGGATNEKLFF
TRBV7-9	few	TRBJ2-1	TRBD2	TGTGCCAGCAGCGCAGACCGCGGCGGGAGCTATGAGCAGTTCTTC	CASSADRGGSYEQFF
TRBV4-1	-	TRBJ1-2	TRBD1	TGCGCCAGCAGCCACCACTCCGGGACAGCCGGAGATGGCTACACCTTC	CASSHHSGTAGDGYTF
TRBV27	few	TRBJ2-3	-	TGTGCCAGCAGCTCCAGGGATACTAGCACAGATACGCAGTATTTT	CASSSRDTSTDTQYF
TRBV12-3/TRBV12-4	few	TRBJ1-3	-	TGTGCCAGCGACCTGGGAAACACCATATATTTT	CASDLGNTIYF
TRBV4-3	-	TRBJ2-3	TRBD1	TGCGCCAGCAGTCATGGGACAGGAGACACAGATACGCAGTATTTT	CASSHGTGDTDTQYF
TRBV10-3	few	TRBJ1-1	-	TGTGCCATCAGTGAGGGACCGAGAGAGAGAATGAACACTGAAGCTTTCTTT	CAISEGPRERMNTEAFF
TRBV27	-	TRBJ2-3	-	TGTGCCAGCAGCTCTGAACTGGGGGGCTGGGATACGCAGTATTTT	CASSSELGGWDTQYF
TRBV29-1	-	TRBJ1-1	TRBD1	TGCAGCGCCCACGCCCCGGGACAGGGGGACACTGAAGCTTTCTTT	CSAHAPGQGDTEAFF
TRBV7-9	few	TRBJ2-1	TRBD2	TGTGCCAGCAGCCCCCGGACTAGCGGGAGCTACAATGAGCAGTTCTTC	CASSPRTSGSYNEQFF
TRBV7-9	-	TRBJ2-1	TRBD2	TGTGCGGAGGGGACTAGCGGGGGTCGAAGTGAGCAGTTCTTC	CAEGTSGGRSEQFF
TRBV5-6	-	TRBJ2-7	TRBD2	TGTGCCAGCAGCTTGAGACTAGCGGGATTGCCGAAGCAGTACTTC	CASSLRLAGLPKQYF
TRBV7-9	-	TRBJ2-1	-	TGTGCCAGCAGCTTAGTTCCGAATGAGCAGTTCTTC	CASSLVPNEQFF
TRBV20-1	few	TRBJ2-7	TRBD1	TGCAGTGCTAGACCGGGGACAGGGTACGTCTCCGAGCAGTACTTC	CSARPGTGYVSEQYF
TRBV7-9	few	TRBJ1-4	-	TGTGCCAGCAGCTTAGACAGACCTAATGAAAAACTGTTTTTT	CASSLDRPNEKLFF
TRBV25-1	-	TRBJ1-4	-	TGTGCCAGCAGTGAGGGGCGGAGGCTGTTTTTT	CASSEGRRLFF
TRBV7-3	-	TRBJ2-1	-	TGTGCCAGCAGCTTCTGGGGACACCACAATGAGCAGTTCTTC	CASSFWGHHNEQFF
TRBV15	-	TRBJ1-5	-	TGTGCCACCAGCAGAGATGGCGGGGCCAGGGGTAATCAGCCCCAGCATTTT	CATSRDGGARGNQPQHF
TRBV15	-	TRBJ2-7	-	TGTGCCACCAGCAGAGACAGGGAGGACGAGCAGTACTTC	CATSRDREDEQYF
TRBV10-3	few	TRBJ1-1	-	TGTGCCATCATGGGGGGTGGGAACACTGAAGCTTTCTTT	CAIMGGGNTEAFF
TRBV19	few	TRBJ2-7	TRBD1	TGTGCCAGTAGTGCGACAGGGTTTTCCTACGAGCAGTACTTC	CASSATGFSYEQYF
TRBV7-6	-	TRBJ2-4	-	TGTGCCAGCAGCGCCGGACAGATATTAAACATTCAGTACTTC	CASSAGQILNIQYF
TRBV7-6	few	TRBJ2-1	-	TGTGCCAGCAGCTTAGCCAGGGGGGTGAATGAGCAGTTCTTC	CASSLARGVNEQFF
TRBV7-9	-	TRBJ2-7	TRBD1	TGTGCCAGCAGCTCCTCCGGGACAGGGACTTTTTACGAGCAGTACTTC	CASSSSGTGTFYEQYF
TRBV20-1	-	TRBJ1-1	TRBD1	TGCAGTGCTACCGGACAGGGGATCGCTGAAGCTTTCTTT	CSATGQGIAEAFF
TRBV20-1	-	TRBJ2-7	-	TGCAGTGCTAGTCCGGACTACGAGCAGTACTTC	CSASPDYEQYF
TRBV6-5	few	TRBJ1-1	-	TGTGCCAGCAGTACTAGATGGGACACTGAAGCTTTCTTT	CASSTRWDTEAFF
TRBV27	-	TRBJ2-3	-	TGTGCCAGCAGTTTCGGCTACGTGGCAGATACGCAGTATTTT	CASSFGYVADTQYF
TRBV7-9	few	TRBJ2-7	-	TGTGCCAGCAGCTCCCCGGACGGGGGCTACGAGCAGTACTTC	CASSSPDGGYEQYF
TRBV7-2	-	TRBJ2-1	TRBD1	TGTGCCAGCAGCTTAGGGGACAGATACAATGAGCAGTTCTTC	CASSLGDRYNEQFF
TRBV7-9	few	TRBJ1-6	TRBD1	TGTGCCAGCAGCTCAAAGTGGACAGGGCGTTCACCCCTCCACTTT	CASSSKWTGRSPLHF
TRBV6-5	few	TRBJ2-3	TRBD1	TGTGCCAGCAGTTACTCGAGGGGACAGGGAAATACGCAGTATTTT	CASSYSRGQGNTQYF
TRBV13	once	TRBJ1-2	TRBD1	TGTGCCAGCAGCTTATGGACCGCACAGGGGGCGAAAGGCTACACCTTC	CASSLWTAQGAKGYTF
TRBV12-3/TRBV12-4	-	TRBJ1-2	-	TGTGCCAGCAGTTTAGACCGAAGCCAAGCTAACTATGGCTACACCTTC	CASSLDRSQANYGYTF
TRBV7-2	many	TRBJ2-5	TRBD2	TGTGCCAGCAGCGCAGCGGGACTAGCGTTTGTCCAAGAGACCCAGTACTTC	CASSAAGLAFVQETQYF
TRBV24-1	-	TRBJ2-7	TRBD1	TGTGCCACCAGTGATTTTAAGGGGGCGGAGGAGGAGCAGTACTTC	CATSDFKGAEEEQYF
TRBV18	few	TRBJ2-7	-	TGTGCCACCGAACCACTAGGGCCCGGCGGTTACGAGCAGTACTTC	CATEPLGPGGYEQYF
TRBV7-9	-	TRBJ2-1	TRBD1	TGTGCCAGCAGAACAGGGGGCAATGAGCAGTTCTTC	CASRTGGNEQFF
TRBV29-1	few	TRBJ1-1	-	TGCAGCGTTGTTCGGGGGAACACTGAAGCTTTCTTT	CSVVRGNTEAFF
TRBV21-1	-	TRBJ1-5	-	TGTGCCAGCGCTGGAGGGAGCAATCAGCCCCAGCATTTT	CASAGGSNQPQHF
TRBV7-2	-	TRBJ2-7	-	TGTGCCAGCAGCTTACTCCCCCGGGGGGCCGGCTACGAGCAGTACTTC	CASSLLPRGAGYEQYF
TRBV10-3	-	TRBJ2-2	TRBD2	TGTGCCATCACTTCTACTGTACTAGCGGGGGGAAACACCGGGGAGCTGTTTTTT	CAITSTVLAGGNTGELFF
TRBV5-1	once	TRBJ2-1	TRBD1	TGCGCCAGCAGCTTGGATCGGGACAGGGTTGCGGGCAATGAGCAGTTCTTC	CASSLDRDRVAGNEQFF
TRBV7-9	few	TRBJ2-1	-	TGTGCCAGCAGCCACCTGACGGGAGTTTCCTACAATGAGCAGTTCTTC	CASSHLTGVSYNEQFF
TRBV27	once	TRBJ2-3	TRBD2	TGTGCCAGCAGTTTAGTGGCGGGAGGGCCAGATACGCAGTATTTT	CASSLVAGGPDTQYF
TRBV7-9	-	TRBJ1-2	TRBD1	TGTGCCAGCAGCGCACAGGGGGCGATGGCCTATGGCTACACCTTC	CASSAQGAMAYGYTF
TRBV11-2	-	TRBJ1-6	-	TGTGCCAGCAGCTTAGATAGGTATTCACCCCTCCACTTT	CASSLDRYSPLHF
TRBV7-3	-	TRBJ2-3	-	TGTGCCAGCAGCTTAGGGTTCGCTAGCACAGATACGCAGTATTTT	CASSLGFASTDTQYF
TRBV7-9	-	TRBJ2-7	-	TGTGCCATCCTACTTGTAGGTTACGAGCAGTACTTC	CAILLVGYEQYF
TRBV5-1	-	TRBJ2-2	-	TGCGCCAGCAGCTTGGTAGGGGACGGCGGGGAGCTGTTTTTT	CASSLVGDGGELFF
TRBV23-1	-	TRBJ2-6	TRBD1	TGCGCCAGCAGTCAGAGGACAGGGCTCTCTGGGGCCAACGTCCTGACTTTC	CASSQRTGLSGANVLTF
TRBV18	-	TRBJ2-7	TRBD1	TGTGCCAGCTCAACCGACAGGGAACCCTCCTACGAGCAGTACTTC	CASSTDREPSYEQYF
TRBV3-1	-	TRBJ1-2	-	TGTGCCAGCAGCCAAGATACGGACAGTACCTATGGCTACACCTTC	CASSQDTDSTYGYTF
TRBV7-9	-	TRBJ2-1	TRBD2	TGTGCCAGCAGCTTTAGGAGCGGGGGGTTGAGTAATGAGCAGTTCTTC	CASSFRSGGLSNEQFF
TRBV20-1	few	TRBJ2-7	-	TGCAGTGCCCATGACCCCAACTCCTACGAGCAGTACTTC	CSAHDPNSYEQYF